The TCR beta chain described here comes from a study of cytomegalovirus exposure and HLA in healthy donors. The CDR3 is made up of 16 amino acids. Trimming cost V 4 bases and J 4 bases, with 17 bases left between them. CDR1 and CDR2 from the germline V gene are KGHSH and LQKENI. PCR amplification relied on 60 Vbeta primers (plus 13 Jbeta primers). The table came from immunoSEQ multiplex PCR; TCRdb's copy has only in-frame clones and leaves some out. The sample's table shows about 41,000 clones. This sequence was found in a man in his thirties or forties in good health and CMV-seronegative. The chain joins TRBV18 to TRBJ1-5, with TRBD1 as a possible D gene (5 bases). The sample consisted of PBMCs. CDR3 loop: CASSLRGVPENQPQHF. The CDR3 DNA follows: TGTGCCAGCTCACTTCGGGGGGTTCCGGAAAATCAGCCCCAGCATTTT.